Following are 25 T cell receptor beta chains from one sample sequenced in a study of identical twins. In TCRdb, the 5' RACE reads were re-called with MiXCR into one record per CDR3 protein. Of some 600,000 distinct CDR3 sequences listed, around 7.5% are singletons. These data were likewise used in another study, on yellow fever vaccine responses in identical twins.

The sample comprised PBMCs. Receptors were obtained from a woman aged 18-29 years in good health.

The chain has TRBV7-9 and TRBJ2-1; 7 bases line up with TRBD1. Per germline, CDR1 SEHNR and CDR2 FQNEAQ (reference sequence). The CDR3 length is 11 residues. Trimming at V came to 4 bases and at J to 11 bases, leaving 2 bases not matched to a gene. CDR3 bases: TGTGCCAGCAGCTCACAGGGGAAGCAGTTCTTC. This translates into CASSSQGKQFF.

This clonotype has more than one count but fewer than ten. This rearrangement joins TRBV4-2 to TRBJ2-2; either TRBD1 or TRBD2 may fit D (5 bases each). CDR1 LGHNA and CDR2 YNFKEQ come from the germline V gene. This CDR3 comprises 16 residues. The V and J ends lost 3 bases and 5 bases respectively, with 16 bases between them. The CDR3 loop is CASSQGVLGATGELFF. The CDR3 region has the DNA TGTGCCAGCAGCCAGGGGGTTTTGGGAGCGACCGGGGAGCTGTTTTTT.

This clonotype was seen ten or more times. The gene calls are TRBV12-3 or TRBV12-4 and TRBJ2-3; 12 positions match TRBD2. The CDR3 runs 16 residues. V was pared by 7 bases and J by 1 base, with 6 bases of the junction left unmatched. This CDR3 is CASTASGRGGTDTQYF. Here the CDR3 DNA reads TGTGCCAGCACGGCTAGCGGGAGGGGGGGCACAGATACGCAGTATTTT.

The sample holds many counts of this clonotype. The V call is TRBV12-5, the J call TRBJ1-3; D ambiguous. Germline CDR1 reads LGHNT; CDR2 reads FRNRAP. The V end was cut by 3 bases, the J end by 4 bases, with 10 bases between. The CDR3 is 14 residues long. CDR3 DNA: TGTGCTAGTGGTTTTTTAGGTATGGGAAACACCATATATTTT. Its translation is CASGFLGMGNTIYF.

This clonotype was detected only a few times. The rearrangement links TRBV24-1 to TRBJ2-3, with 8 positions matching TRBD1. The CDR3 is 17 amino acids. V lost 2 bases and J lost 3; bases outside the gene matches: 9. Germline lookup yields CDR1 KGHDR and CDR2 SFDVKD. The CDR3 here is CATSDSPGQEFTDTQYF. CDR3 nucleotide sequence: TGTGCCACCAGTGATTCGCCGGGACAGGAGTTTACAGATACGCAGTATTTT.

This clonotype has only a few counts. The chain couples TRBV7-2 to TRBJ2-5, with TRBD2 as a possible D gene (7 bases). Germline values: CDR1 SGHTA, CDR2 FQGNSA. The CDR3 sequence is 14 residues long. The V and J ends lost 5 bases and 4 bases respectively, with 14 bases between them. Written as DNA, the CDR3 is TGTGCCAGCAGCATCGGCGGGGGCGGAGAGACCCAGTACTTC. Translating it yields CASSIGGGGETQYF.

This clonotype has just a few counts. The chain is built from TRBV9 and TRBJ2-2; TRBD1 matches 9 bases. The V gene's germline CDR1 is SGDLS and CDR2 YYNGEE. V lost 5 bases to trimming and J lost 3 bases; unmatched junction nucleotides: 8. This CDR3 is 16 amino acids long. The CDR3 nucleotides read TGTGCCAGCAGTATAAACCGACAGGGGGACACCGGGGAGCTGTTTTTT. It translates to CASSINRQGDTGELFF. Supplemented by reference TRBV9 and TRBJ2-2, the full variable domain reads DSGVTQTPKHLITATGQRVTLRCSPRSGDLSVYWYQQSLDQGLQFLIQYYNGEERAKGNILERFSAQQFPDLHSELNLSSLELGDSALYFCASSINRQGDTGELFFGEGSRLTVL.

This clonotype was seen at least ten times. The V call is TRBV16, the J call TRBJ2-5; D remains unclear. This CDR3 comprises 13 residues. CDR1 KGHSY and CDR2 FQNENV come from the germline V gene. V was clipped by 6 bases and J by 1 base, with 9 bases between them. Written as DNA, the CDR3 is TGTGCCAGCAGTTGGGCATCCCAAGAGACCCAGTACTTC. Translated: CASSWASQETQYF. Drawing the rest from reference TRBV16 and TRBJ2-5, the complete variable domain is GEEVAQTPKHLVRGEGQKAKLYCAPIKGHSYVFWYQQVLKNEFKFLISFQNENVFDETGMPKERFSAKCLPNSPCSLEIQATKLEDSAVYFCASSWASQETQYFGPGTRLLVL.

This clonotype has only a few counts. V is TRBV6-5 and J is TRBJ1-1; the D is unclear. The length of the CDR3 is 14 residues. The ends were cut back, 2 bases at V and 5 bases at J, with 12 bases in the middle. From germline, CDR1 is MNHEY and CDR2 SVGAGI. The CDR3 loop is CASSYRRLRTEAFF. CDR3 sequence (DNA): TGTGCCAGCAGTTACCGCAGGCTTCGGACTGAAGCTTTCTTT.

This clonotype came up many times. The V call is TRBV3-1, the J call TRBJ2-6; possible D gene TRBD1, 5 bases. CDR3 size: 17 residues. Germline V CDR1 and CDR2: LGHDT, YNNKEL (reference sequence). The ends were cut back, 1 base at V and 1 base at J, with 11 bases in the middle. The CDR3 loop is CASSQGVQGSGANVLTF. Written as DNA, the CDR3 is TGTGCCAGCAGCCAAGGAGTTCAGGGATCTGGGGCCAACGTCCTGACTTTC.

This clonotype was counted only a few times. V gene TRBV19 combines with J gene TRBJ2-2; TRBD1 is a possible D gene (7 bases). Trimming left V 6 bases short and J 0 bases short, with 14 bases between. The CDR3 consists of 16 residues. Germline-derived CDR1 and CDR2 are LNHDA and SQIVND (reference sequence). This chain's CDR3 is CASRKGGTANTGELFF. The CDR3 nucleotides are TGTGCCAGTAGAAAAGGAGGGACAGCGAACACCGGGGAGCTGTTTTTT.

V usage is TRBV3-1 and J usage is TRBJ1-6; TRBD1 might be the D (6 bases). This CDR3 has 16 amino acids. With 1 base removed from V and 9 bases from J, the gap between germline ends came to 16 bases. Looked up from germline, CDR1 is LGHDT and CDR2 is YNNKEL (reference sequence). The CDR3 is CASSQGQAETGSPLHF. In nucleotides, the CDR3 is TGTGCCAGCAGCCAAGGACAGGCCGAAACGGGTTCACCCCTCCACTTT.

This chain uses TRBV12-3 or TRBV12-4 with TRBJ2-7; 10 bases are a match to TRBD2. The CDR3 has 15 amino acids. With 7 bases clipped from V and 7 bases from J, the junction kept 13 bases outside the gene matches. The CDR3 loop is CASTHSGRPVGEQYF. The CDR3 nucleotides read TGTGCCAGCACTCATAGCGGGAGGCCCGTCGGGGAGCAGTACTTC.

This clonotype was seen more than once but under ten times. This CDR3 reads CASSRADLYEQYF. CDR3 nucleotide sequence: TGTGCCAGCAGCCGGGCAGACCTCTACGAGCAGTACTTC. The chain combines TRBV12-3 or TRBV12-4 with TRBJ2-7; D unresolved. There are 13 residues in the CDR3. Trimming cost V 6 bases and J 3 bases, with 12 bases left between them.

This clonotype was detected many times. This sequence joins TRBV9 and TRBJ2-3; D might be TRBD1 (6 bases). Germline V gene sequence: CDR1 SGDLS, CDR2 YYNGEE. The V and J ends lost 4 bases and 9 bases respectively, with 21 bases between them. This CDR3 is built from 15 residues. Here the CDR3 reads CASSTRRQVGETQYF. CDR3 coding DNA: TGTGCCAGCAGCACCCGACGACAGGTCGGTGAGACGCAGTATTTT.

The V call is TRBV28, the J call TRBJ1-2; D is perhaps TRBD1 (6 bases). From germline, CDR1 is MDHEN and CDR2 SYDVKM. V gave up 6 bases and J gave up 4 bases, with 15 bases separating them. The CDR3 extends over 14 amino acids. CDR3 sequence reads: CASRLRGGSYGYTF. The CDR3 DNA reads TGTGCCAGCAGACTGAGGGGGGGTAGCTATGGCTACACCTTC.

This clonotype was detected a few times. This sequence joins TRBV6-5 and TRBJ2-3, with TRBD2 matching over 15 bases. V dropped 4 bases and J dropped 4; count of bases not matched to a gene: 6. The CDR3 has 17 amino acids. The germline gives CDR1 MNHEY, CDR2 SVGAGI. This CDR3 is CASSLPRTSGGADTQYF. CDR3 coding DNA: TGTGCCAGCAGTTTGCCAAGGACTAGCGGGGGGGCAGATACGCAGTATTTT.

This clonotype was detected a few times. The chain has TRBV5-1 and TRBJ2-7, with no clear D. The germline CDR1 and CDR2 sequences are SGHRS and YFSETQ. Trimming took off 0 bases at V and 7 bases at J, with 11 bases between the two ends. CDR3 length: 13 amino acids. CDR3 in amino acids: CASSLAPTREQYV. For the CDR3, the DNA is TGCGCCAGCAGCTTGGCCCCGACTCGGGAGCAGTACGTC.

V gene TRBV3-1 combines with J gene TRBJ2-7; perhaps TRBD1 as D (6 bases). This CDR3 is built from 14 residues. Germline CDR1 LGHDT, CDR2 YNNKEL (reference sequence). Trimming removed 7 bases at V and 2 bases at J, with 15 bases between. CDR3 bases: TGTGCCAGCACGGACAGCCGAAAAACCTACGAGCAGTACGTC. Its translation is CASTDSRKTYEQYV.

The table lists this clonotype with a few counts. This sequence joins TRBV5-6 and TRBJ1-1; D gene uncertain. The CDR3 runs to 13 residues. CDR1 is SGHDT and CDR2 is YYEEEE in the germline V gene. Between the trimmed V and J ends, which lost 0 bases and 5 bases, there was a span of 8 bases. The CDR3 region has the DNA TGTGCCAGCAGCTTGGTGGTGGGGACTGAAGCTTTCTTT. It yields the protein CASSLVVGTEAFF.

The chain couples TRBV6-5 to TRBJ2-1, with 7 nucleotides matching TRBD1. Germline CDR1 is MNHEY and CDR2 is SVGAGI. V shed 0 bases, J shed 2 bases, and the junction held 1 base outside the gene matches. CDR3 length equals 15 residues. DNA of the CDR3: TGTGCCAGCAGTTACTCCAGGGGGACCTACAATGAGCAGTTCTTC. As protein: CASSYSRGTYNEQFF.

Ten or more counts support this clonotype. The chain carries TRBV10-3 and TRBJ2-1; D uncertain. Germline V gene lookup returns CDR1 ENHRY and CDR2 SYGVKD. The CDR3 sequence is 12 residues long. With 6 bases removed from V and 6 bases from J, the gap between germline ends came to 9 bases. The CDR3 region has the DNA TGTGCCATCAGCCCTGGACGCAATGAGCAGTTCTTC. Translating it yields CAISPGRNEQFF.

The chain carries TRBV28 and TRBJ2-5, with D perhaps matching TRBD2 (6 bases). The germline V gene encodes CDR1 MDHEN and CDR2 SYDVKM. V was trimmed by 3 bases and J by 7 bases, leaving 18 bases between them. This CDR3 is built from 15 residues. CDR3: CASSLPPGGAGTQYF. The CDR3 DNA reads TGTGCCAGCAGTTTGCCCCCGGGCGGGGCCGGGACCCAGTACTTC.

This clonotype has ten or more counts. V usage is TRBV5-1 and J usage is TRBJ1-2, with D possibly TRBD1 on 5 matching bases. The CDR3 length is 14 residues. Looked up from germline, CDR1 is SGHRS and CDR2 is YFSETQ. Trimming cost V 4 bases and J 3 bases, with 13 bases left between them. CDR3 DNA: TGCGCCAGCAGCCTAACAGGTCTCGACTATGGCTACACCTTC. It is translated as CASSLTGLDYGYTF.

This clonotype appeared many times. V and J are TRBV29-1 and TRBJ2-2; the D is unclear. CDR3 length: 14 residues. Trimming pared 5 bases from V and 1 base from J, leaving 11 bases between. Germline CDR1 reads SQVTM; CDR2 reads ANQGSEA. The chain's CDR3 is CSVLTDQNTGELFF. The CDR3, as DNA: TGCAGCGTTCTCACCGACCAGAACACCGGGGAGCTGTTTTTT.